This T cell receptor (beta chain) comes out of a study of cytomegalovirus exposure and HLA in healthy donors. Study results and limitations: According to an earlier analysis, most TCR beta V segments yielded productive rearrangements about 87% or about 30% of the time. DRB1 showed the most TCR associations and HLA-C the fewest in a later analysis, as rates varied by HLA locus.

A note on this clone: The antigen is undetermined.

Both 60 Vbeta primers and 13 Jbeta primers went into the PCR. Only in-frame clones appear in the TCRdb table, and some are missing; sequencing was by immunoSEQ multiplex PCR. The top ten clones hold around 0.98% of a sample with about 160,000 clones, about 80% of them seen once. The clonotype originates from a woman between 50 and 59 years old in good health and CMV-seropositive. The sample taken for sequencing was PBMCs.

The DNA of the CDR3 is TGTGCCAGCAGCCCGGGTAGGGGTACTGGCTACACCTTC. It codes for CASSPGRGTGYTF. The V and J genes are TRBV7-2 and TRBJ1-2, with D perhaps matching TRBD1 (5 bases). The germline gives CDR1 SGHTA, CDR2 FQGNSA. The CDR3 length is 13 residues. With 5 bases removed from V and 7 bases from J, the gap between germline ends came to 14 bases.